This TCR beta chain was retrieved from a study of cytomegalovirus exposure and HLA in healthy donors (dated by TCRdb to 2017 to 2019). A note on the overall study: In an earlier analysis of under 600 of the donors, 276 Gb of sequence data and 90 million to 120 million unique TCR beta sequences from roughly 180 million T cells were reported. About 280 gigabases of sequencing data and roughly 80 million unique TCR sequences made up an early release that covered approximately 650 HLA-typed donors. The genetic ancestry cluster associated with self-reported Caucasian donors included around four fifths of the approximately 430 genotyped donors. The study was designed to test whether signatures of past pathogen exposure could be identified by cataloging public T cell receptors. The T cell repertoires of 670 or so subjects were profiled by immunosequencing and related to cytomegalovirus serostatus. A separate validation cohort of about 110 different subjects was used in addition to the roughly 700-subject first cohort. The study combined high-throughput TCR immunosequencing, statistical association of individual TCRs with disease status, and machine learning to predict cytomegalovirus infection status. In a later analysis, previously published TCR beta repertoires from 670 or so donors were re-analyzed and high-resolution HLA genotyping was added so that TCR occurrence patterns could be studied. Rather than using new phenotypic data, the later analysis identified candidate immune exposures from TCR beta sequences and from how often those sequences occurred across donors. To decide whether each TCR beta V gene segment behaved as functional or pseudogenic, an earlier analysis of fewer than 750 of the donors relied on high-throughput TCR beta sequencing. Alongside the repertoire data, information on donor age, sex, ethnicity and CMV serostatus was compiled. Genome-wide SNP genotypes for about 60% of the roughly 700 donors were used in a later genetic analysis, which treated that subset as a discovery cohort. Every repertoire in the discovery cohort had been generated on one and the same sequencing platform. HLA typing included class I and class II loci at four-digit resolution. Typing coverage differed by locus: A, B, C, DRB1 and DQB1 were typed in roughly 629-630 donors, DQA1 in 522, DPA1 in 600 to 610, and DPB1 in 450 to 480. Roughly 5 DR-DQ haplotypes were treated as single units for association and clustering because of strong linkage in the cohort. Among almost 400 genotyped donors of the cohort, an average of 235,054 unique TCR beta nucleotide sequences were sequenced per donor, roughly 18% of them non-productive.

For this clone: The target of this receptor is not known. No much larger clonotype is one base removed from it; base qualities were not supplied.

The cohort comprised around 700 healthy bone marrow donors. At the time of sampling, every cohort member was nominally healthy, though immune exposures that went unrecorded were likely present. The donor was CMV seropositive and belonged to the group of 250 to 350 seropositive cohort members. Every donor gave a peripheral blood sample, and the peripheral blood mononuclear cells from that sample were used for TCR beta sequencing. The Qiagen DNeasy Blood Extraction Kit was used to extract genomic DNA from the blood cell samples. The CDR3 sequence holds 21 residues, the cysteine and phenylalanine included. Only the CDR3 DNA is retained, 63 bases long and in frame from the first base. CDR1 and CDR2 are drawn from the germline V gene: SGHDN, FVKESK. After removal of 0 bases from V and 0 bases from J, the junction retains 9 bases not matched to a gene. To prepare the library, the immunoSEQ multiplex PCR assay was applied. The multiplex PCR relied on a mix of 60 forward primers for TCR Vbeta segments and 13 reverse primers for TCR Jbeta segments. The CDR3 region of rearranged TCR beta genes was amplified from genomic DNA by a multiplex PCR assay. The Illumina HiSeq System was used to sequence the amplified TCR beta libraries as 87-base-pair reads. The paper's processing steps were these. A later analysis counted about 82 million unique TCR beta chains across the approximately 700 repertoires, and 10 million to 11 million of these chains were shared by at least two donors. A nearest-neighbor algorithm error-corrected the raw reads and collapsed the reads into unique sequences, merging closely related sequences to remove PCR and sequencing errors. Alignment of CDR3 sequences to IMGT reference sequences was used to assign V, D and J gene segments. For a sequence to be retained, a match of at least six nucleotides to both a V gene segment and a J gene segment was required. Rearrangements were classified as productive when the CDR3 lacked stop codons and remained in frame with V and J, and all other rearrangements were classified as non-productive. CDR3 was defined according to IMGT convention as the region running from the second conserved V-encoded cysteine to the conserved J-encoded phenylalanine. The earlier analysis of 587 of the donors excluded sequences that lacked an unambiguous match to a single V gene segment. An earlier analysis of several hundred of the donors classified V segments as functional when productive rearrangements were above 56.7% and as segregating when the standard deviation between donors was above 5%. A statistical classification framework was developed to diagnose cytomegalovirus status using the catalog of TCR beta chain sequences. In a later analysis, TCR nucleotide sequences were compared against IMGT/GENE-DB human TR gene sequences so that V and J genes could be assigned. In a later analysis, CDR3 sequences and most-parsimonious VDJ recombination scenarios were assigned using the TCRdist pipeline. In a later analysis, every TCR beta chain was defined by the combination of its CDR3 amino acid sequence and its V-gene family, and reads without a unique V-gene family were dropped. As a way to deal with suspected cross-contamination and a sequencing artifact, a later analysis dropped approximately 590 nucleotide sequences that were highly shared and had low generation probability. In a later analysis, a clonal expansion index was calculated for each public chain from normalized within-repertoire ranks of inferred template counts. In a later analysis, generation probabilities were computed using a VDJ recombination model fitted to out-of-frame rearrangements, and the results were checked against IGoR. In a later analysis, TCR-TCR, TCR-HLA and TCR-CMV co-occurrence was scored with hypergeometric tests, and a repertoire-size bias correction was applied to TCR pairs. To estimate false discovery rates, a later analysis permuted the HLA or CMV assignments 20 times. In a later analysis, co-occurring TCRs were grouped using DBSCAN, and TCRdist sequence similarity was added for clustering within HLA-allele-positive subsets. Repertoires with fewer than 30,000 or more than 120,000 public chains, plus five repertoires with anomalous nucleotide sharing, were excluded from co-occurrence clustering. TCRdb retrieved this table from immuneACCESS and kept in-frame rearrangements only. Not all clones are present; in checked studies, unresolved V genes account for under half, and no reason is known for the remainder. For V, J and clone size, that table is used; D and trimming come from the DNA. In all, the sample holds more than 95,000 clones, and around three quarters of those were seen once. The biggest ten clones account for approximately 5% of the sample.

What the authors observed across the whole study: According to a later analysis, most CMV-associated TCR beta chains appeared to be HLA-restricted, and the HLA associations seemed to be driven largely by CMV exposure. For the cohort, immune exposure information was limited to CMV serostatus. Compared with equally common non-associated chains, HLA-associated TCR beta chains in a later analysis were more clonally expanded and had lower generation probabilities. According to a later analysis, TCR association rates differed among HLA loci, with DRB1 alleles showing the most associated TCRs and HLA-C alleles showing the fewest. This cohort had only TCR beta chains sequenced, and the lack of alpha or paired-chain data limited which features could be detected. A later genetic analysis reported fewer N-insertions in productive TCRs among donors in an Asian-associated ancestry cluster than the roughly 620-donor mean. In vitro tests confirmed that a few of the cytomegalovirus-associated TCR beta chains recognize cytomegalovirus antigens. The sequencing pipeline was judged likely to have produced a cluster of highly shared sequence variants as a technical artifact. The 87-base-pair reads could not distinguish some IMGT-functional V segments, including TRBV6-2 and TRBV6-3, so those segments were excluded. The authors suggested that the approach could potentially be generalized to other disease states and immunological phenotypes. Several of the top co-occurrence clusters appeared to be linked to parvovirus B19, influenza, CMV and Epstein-Barr virus, according to a later analysis. Because counts were too low, seventeen rarely observed V segments, including chromosome 9 orphons, were left out of the earlier analysis of 587 of the donors. A later genetic analysis associated a missense DCLRE1C variant with V-gene and J-gene trimming of TCR beta chains, and an independent cohort replicated the association. Cytomegalovirus status was reported to be diagnosed by the classifier with high specificity and sensitivity in both the original and validation cohorts. HLA typing was unavailable for some donors at each locus, so association tests used only the typed subset. The presence/absence analyses assumed that sequencing depth was roughly uniform across donors, and that assumption may not be true. When HLA alleles, especially DR and DQ, strongly co-occurred, attributing TCR associations to individual alleles was difficult. Most TCR sequences were observed very rarely across donors, whereas some public TCRs were present in many individuals. Correlated functional status among segregating V segments might reflect linkage disequilibrium, but an unknown experimental factor could not be ruled out. A further reported finding was that TCR beta sequences accurately predicted the HLA-A and HLA-B alleles for most subjects in the first cohort. Specific HLA alleles were associated with 16,951 TCR beta sequences at a false discovery rate of 0.05 in a later analysis. In an earlier analysis of around 600 of the donors, most TCR beta V segments were observed in productive rearrangements about 87% or about 30% of the time, broadly matching IMGT annotations. In the study, 164 TCR beta chains were listed as associated with cytomegalovirus.

The rearranged chain carries TRBV14 and TRBJ2-1, and TRBD2 aligns with 15 junction nucleotides. The sequence came from a woman aged 18-30 years in good health and CMV-seropositive. The sequencing input was PBMCs. The DNA sequence is TGTGCCAGCAGCCAAGATATAGCCCCGGGACTAGCGGGAGGCTCCTACAATGAGCAGTTCTTC. The encoded protein is CASSQDIAPGLAGGSYNEQFF.